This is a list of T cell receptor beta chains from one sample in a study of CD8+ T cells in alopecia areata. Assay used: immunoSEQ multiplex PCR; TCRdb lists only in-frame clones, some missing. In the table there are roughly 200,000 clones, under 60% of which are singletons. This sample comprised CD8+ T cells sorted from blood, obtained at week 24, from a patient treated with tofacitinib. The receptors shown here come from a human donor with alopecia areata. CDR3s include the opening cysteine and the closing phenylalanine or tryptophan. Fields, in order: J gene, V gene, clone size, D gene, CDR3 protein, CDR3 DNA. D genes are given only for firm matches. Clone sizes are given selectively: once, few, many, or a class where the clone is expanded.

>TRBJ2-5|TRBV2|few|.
CASWDGGTQYF
TGTGCCAGCTGGGATGGGGGGACCCAGTACTTC
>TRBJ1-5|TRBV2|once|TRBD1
CASSEGQGMNQPQHF
TGTGCCAGCAGTGAGGGACAGGGAATGAATCAGCCCCAGCATTTT
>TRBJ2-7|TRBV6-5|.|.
CASRPGNSYEQYF
TGTGCCAGCAGGCCGGGAAACTCCTACGAGCAGTACTTC
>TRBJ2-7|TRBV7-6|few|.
CASSFSGSEQYF
TGTGCCAGCAGCTTTTCAGGGAGCGAGCAGTACTTC
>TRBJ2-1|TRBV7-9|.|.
CASTPVGDNEQFF
TGTGCCAGCACCCCGGTCGGGGACAATGAGCAGTTCTTC
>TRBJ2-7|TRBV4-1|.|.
CASSQSRQDEQYF
TGCGCCAGCAGCCAAAGTCGACAGGACGAGCAGTACTTC
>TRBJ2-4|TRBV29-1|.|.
CSVEPDALGHIQYF
TGCAGCGTTGAGCCCGACGCCTTGGGTCACATTCAGTACTTC
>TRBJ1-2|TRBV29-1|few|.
CSVWRDGYTF
TGCAGCGTTTGGCGGGATGGCTACACCTTC
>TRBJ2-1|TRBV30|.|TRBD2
CAWSAGGYNEQFF
TGTGCCTGGAGTGCGGGGGGGTACAATGAGCAGTTCTTC
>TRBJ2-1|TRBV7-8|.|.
CASSERKSYAYFVF
TGTGCCAGCAGCGAAAGGAAGAGCTACGCTTATTTCGTCTTC
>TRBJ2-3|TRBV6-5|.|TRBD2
CASSSTAGSTDTQYF
TGTGCCAGCAGTTCCACAGCGGGGAGCACAGATACGCAGTATTTT
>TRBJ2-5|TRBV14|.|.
CASSQVGGETQYF
TGTGCCAGCAGCCAAGTAGGGGGAGAGACCCAGTACTTC
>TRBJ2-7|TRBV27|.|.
CASSLAGKQYF
TGTGCCAGCAGTTTAGCAGGGAAGCAGTACTTC
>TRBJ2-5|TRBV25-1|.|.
CASSERGGVETQYF
TGTGCCAGCAGTGAGAGGGGGGGTGTAGAGACCCAGTACTTC
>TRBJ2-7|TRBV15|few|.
CASRGASYEQYF
TGTGCCTCCCGGGGGGCCTCCTACGAGCAGTACTTC
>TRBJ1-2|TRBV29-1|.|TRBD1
CSVEEQGARYDRNYGYTF
TGCAGCGTTGAAGAACAGGGGGCGCGCTATGACCGTAACTATGGCTACACCTTC
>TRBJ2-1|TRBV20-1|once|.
CSARTMGEQFF
TGCAGTGCGCGGACTATGGGTGAGCAGTTCTTC
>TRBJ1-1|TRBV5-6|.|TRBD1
CASSLPGQMNTEAFF
TGTGCCAGCAGCTTACCGGGACAGATGAACACTGAAGCTTTCTTT
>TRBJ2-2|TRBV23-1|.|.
CASSGLTGELFF
TGCGCCAGCAGCGGACTGACCGGGGAGCTGTTTTTT
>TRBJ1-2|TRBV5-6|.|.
CASSSGDYYGYTF
TGTGCCAGCAGCTCCGGGGACTATTATGGCTACACCTTC
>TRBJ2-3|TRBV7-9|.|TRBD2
CASSPLAGGGDTQYF
TGTGCCAGCAGCCCCTTAGCGGGGGGCGGAGATACGCAGTATTTT
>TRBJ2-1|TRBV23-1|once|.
CASSQSSSEIEQFF
TGCGCCAGCAGTCAATCGAGCTCTGAGATTGAGCAGTTCTTC
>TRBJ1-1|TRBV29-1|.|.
CSVHEGYTEAFF
TGCAGCGTTCACGAGGGGTACACTGAAGCTTTCTTT
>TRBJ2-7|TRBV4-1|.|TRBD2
CASSSASGPYEQYF
TGCGCCAGCAGTTCGGCTAGCGGACCCTACGAGCAGTACTTC
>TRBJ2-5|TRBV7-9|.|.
CASIGPLEALGTQYF
TGTGCCAGCATCGGACCTCTAGAGGCGCTTGGGACCCAGTACTTC
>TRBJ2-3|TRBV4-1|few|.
CASSQTRVADTQYF
TGCGCCAGCAGCCAGACCAGGGTTGCAGATACGCAGTATTTT